This T cell receptor beta chain emerged from a study of CXCR3-negative and CXCR3-positive naive CD8 T cells. The study, taken as a whole, reports: Researchers report that CXCR3-positive naive cells carry more hydrophobic TRB CDR3s than CXCR3-negative naive cells.

CDR3 size: 16 residues. Germline V gives CDR1 MNHNY, CDR2 SVGAGI (reference sequence). With respect to this clonotype: Its antigen is still unknown.

Naive CD8+ T cells showed CD45RO-CCR7+CD27+CD95-. UMI-labeled 5' RACE TRB cDNA libraries were prepared from the cells. TCRdb processed the 5' RACE reads again and assigns one entry to each CDR3 protein, with no DNA. The sample data list about 98,000 distinct CDR3 sequences. This chain connects TRBV6-6 to TRBJ2-3; checking the TCRdb D call of TRBD2 is not possible without DNA. The sample consisted of naive CXCR3+ CD8+ T cells from blood. The subset here: CD45RO-CCR7+CD27+CD95- naive CD8+ T cells expressing CXCR3 (TNR3+). This receptor was identified in a human donor in good health. Some clones in this sample may be carry-over from other donors' samples. CDR3 loop: CASSYSGGVLSNTQYF.